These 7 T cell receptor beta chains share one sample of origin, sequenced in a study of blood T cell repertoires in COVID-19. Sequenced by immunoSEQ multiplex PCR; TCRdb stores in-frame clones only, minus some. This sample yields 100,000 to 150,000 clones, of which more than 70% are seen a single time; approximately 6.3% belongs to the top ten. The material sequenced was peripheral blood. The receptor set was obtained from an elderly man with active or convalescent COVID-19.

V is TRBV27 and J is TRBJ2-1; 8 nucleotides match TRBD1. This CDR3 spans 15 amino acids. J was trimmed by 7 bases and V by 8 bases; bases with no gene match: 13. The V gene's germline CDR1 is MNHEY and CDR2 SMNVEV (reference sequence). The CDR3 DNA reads TGTGCCAGCTCCCCCTCCTGGACAGGGACGAATGAGCAGTTCTTC. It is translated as CASSPSWTGTNEQFF.

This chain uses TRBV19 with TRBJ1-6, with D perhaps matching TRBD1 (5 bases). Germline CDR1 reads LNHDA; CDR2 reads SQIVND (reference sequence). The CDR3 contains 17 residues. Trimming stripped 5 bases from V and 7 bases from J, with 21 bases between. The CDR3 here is CASSDPGSWGDNSPLHF. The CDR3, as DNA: TGTGCCAGTAGTGACCCTGGAAGTTGGGGGGACAATTCACCCCTCCACTTT.

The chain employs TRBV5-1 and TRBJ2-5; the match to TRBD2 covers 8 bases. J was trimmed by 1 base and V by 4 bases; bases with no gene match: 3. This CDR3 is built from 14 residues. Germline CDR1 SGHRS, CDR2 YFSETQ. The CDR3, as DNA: TGCGCCAGCAGCCGTAGCGGGGTCCAAGAGACCCAGTACTTC. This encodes CASSRSGVQETQYF.

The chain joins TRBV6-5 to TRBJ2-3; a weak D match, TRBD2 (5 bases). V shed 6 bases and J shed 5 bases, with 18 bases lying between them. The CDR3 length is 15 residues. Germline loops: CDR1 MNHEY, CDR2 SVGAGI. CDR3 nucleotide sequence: TGTGCCAGCAGACCAGCCGGTCACGGAGGAGATACGCAGTATTTT. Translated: CASRPAGHGGDTQYF.

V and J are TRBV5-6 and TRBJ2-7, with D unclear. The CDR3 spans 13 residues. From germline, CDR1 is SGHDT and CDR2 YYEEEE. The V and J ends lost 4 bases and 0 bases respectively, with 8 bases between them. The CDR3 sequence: CASSPAASYEQYF. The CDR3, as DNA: TGTGCCAGCAGCCCGGCGGCCTCCTACGAGCAGTACTTC.

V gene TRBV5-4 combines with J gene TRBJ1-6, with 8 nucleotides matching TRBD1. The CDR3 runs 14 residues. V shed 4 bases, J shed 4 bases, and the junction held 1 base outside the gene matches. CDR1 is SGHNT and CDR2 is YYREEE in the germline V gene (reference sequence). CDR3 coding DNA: TGTGCCAGCAGCAGGGACAGGTATAATTCACCCCTCCACTTT. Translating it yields CASSRDRYNSPLHF. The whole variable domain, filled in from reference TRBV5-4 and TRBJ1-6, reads ETGVTQSPTHLIKTRGQQVTLRCSSQSGHNTVSWYQQALGQGPQFIFQYYREEENGRGNFPPRFSGLQFPNYSSELNVNALELDDSALYLCASSRDRYNSPLHFGNGTRLTVT.

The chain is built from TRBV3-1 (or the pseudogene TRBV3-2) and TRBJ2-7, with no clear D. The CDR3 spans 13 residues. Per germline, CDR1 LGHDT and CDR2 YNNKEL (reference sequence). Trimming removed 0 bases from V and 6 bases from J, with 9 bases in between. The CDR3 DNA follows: TGTGCCAGCAGCCAAGACCCCGGTAGCGAGCAGTACTTC. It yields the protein CASSQDPGSEQYF.